What follows are 28 T cell receptor beta chains derived from one specimen sequenced in a study of blood T cell repertoires in COVID-19. Sequencing used immunoSEQ multiplex PCR; TCRdb keeps in-frame clones, though not all of them. This table has 140,000 or so clones, around 90% appearing once. The sample taken for sequencing was peripheral blood. All receptors derive from a woman in her fifties or sixties with acute or convalescent COVID-19.

V gene TRBV2 combines with J gene TRBJ2-3; 14 bases are a match to TRBD2. This CDR3 is built from 15 residues. From germline, CDR1 is SNHLY and CDR2 FYNNEI. Trimming took 6 bases from V and 6 from J; bases not matched to a gene: 5. The CDR3 loop is CASRRTSGGFDTQYF. CDR3 DNA: TGTGCCAGCAGGAGGACTAGCGGGGGGTTTGATACGCAGTATTTT. The full variable domain, with the rest looked up from reference TRBV2 and TRBJ2-3, is EPEVTQTPSHQVTQMGQEVILRCVPISNHLYFYWYRQILGQKVEFLVSFYNNEISEKSEIFDDQFSVERPDGSNFTLKIRSTKLEDSAMYFCASRRTSGGFDTQYFGPGTRLTVL.

V usage is TRBV19 and J usage is TRBJ1-5; TRBD1 matches at 10 bases. The CDR3 runs to 15 residues. Trimming took 3 bases from V and 7 from J; bases not matched to a gene: 6. Germline CDR1 is LNHDA and CDR2 is SQIVND (reference sequence). The CDR3 sequence is CASSIRGQGKQPQHF. The CDR3 DNA is TGTGCCAGTAGTATTAGGGGACAGGGGAAGCAGCCCCAGCATTTT.

V usage is TRBV19 and J usage is TRBJ2-1; 8 bases are shared with TRBD1. CDR3 length: 14 amino acids. Looked up from germline, CDR1 is LNHDA and CDR2 is SQIVND (reference sequence). Trimming cost V 10 bases and J 6 bases; bases outside gene matches: 11. CDR3 sequence: CATSGQVQVNEQFF. CDR3 coding DNA: TGTGCCACTTCGGGACAGGTGCAGGTCAATGAGCAGTTCTTC.

The CDR3 reads CASRLETVPREQYF. The CDR3 DNA sequence: TGTGCAAGTCGCTTAGAGACAGTCCCTAGGGAGCAGTACTTC. The chain is built from TRBV12-2 and TRBJ2-7; the table's TRBD1 call for D was not verified on the DNA. TRBV12-2 is shown as a pseudogene. The CDR3 has 14 amino acids.

The J gene is TRBJ2-1, the V gene TRBV5-1; 14 bases are a match to TRBD2. There are 15 residues in the CDR3. The germline V gene has CDR1 SGHRS and CDR2 YFSETQ. The V gene end was trimmed by 4 bases and the J gene end by 12 bases; junction bases not matched to a gene: 9. In DNA, the CDR3 is TGCGCCAGCAGCCCCCCGGGACTAGCGGGAGAGGCGCAGTTCTTC. Translation gives CASSPPGLAGEAQFF.

This sequence joins TRBV28 and TRBJ1-3; TRBD1 matches 7 bases. CDR3 length: 18 residues. Germline V gene data show CDR1 as MDHEN and CDR2 as SYDVKM. V dropped 1 base and J dropped 4; count of bases not matched to a gene: 13. The CDR3 DNA reads as TGTGCCAGCAGTTTATTCGGACAGGACCTTCGTACAGGAAACACCATATATTTT. Translated: CASSLFGQDLRTGNTIYF. The whole variable domain, filled in from reference TRBV28 and TRBJ1-3, reads DVKVTQSSRYLVKRTGEKVFLECVQDMDHENMFWYRQDPGLGLRLIYFSYDVKMKEKGDIPEGYSVSREKKERFSLILESASTNQTSMYLCASSLFGQDLRTGNTIYFGEGSWLTVV.

This chain uses TRBV7-9 with TRBJ1-2; TRBD1 agrees at 9 bases. The CDR3 is 16 residues long. The trim removed 6 bases at V and 1 base at J, leaving 9 bases unmatched. Germline V gene data show CDR1 as SEHNR and CDR2 as FQNEAQ (reference sequence). The CDR3 here is CASRGRGQGVNYGYTF. In DNA form, the CDR3 reads TGTGCCAGCAGGGGGAGGGGACAGGGTGTTAACTATGGCTACACCTTC. Complete variable domain (other parts from reference TRBV7-9 and TRBJ1-2): DTGVSQNPRHKITKRGQNVTFRCDPISEHNRLYWYRQTLGQGPEFLTYFQNEAQLEKSRLLSDRFSAERPKGSFSTLEIQRTEQGDSAMYLCASRGRGQGVNYGYTFGSGTRLTVV.

This sequence joins TRBV6-5 and TRBJ1-5; TRBD1 is a possible D gene (6 bases). The CDR3 has 14 amino acids. Looked up from germline, CDR1 is MNHEY and CDR2 is SVGAGI. V lost 8 bases, J lost 0 bases, and 11 bases lay in between. The CDR3 spells CASHTGYSNQPQHF. The CDR3 coding sequence is TGTGCCAGCCACACAGGGTATAGCAATCAGCCCCAGCATTTT.

In this sample, this clone turned up a few times. This chain joins TRBV5-6 and TRBJ2-1, with D possibly being TRBD1 (6 bases). The germline V and J ends were trimmed by 5 bases and 0 bases, with 18 bases remaining between them. CDR1 SGHDT and CDR2 YYEEEE come from the germline V gene. The CDR3 totals 17 residues. CDR3 nucleotide sequence: TGTGCCAGCAGGGACGCAGGGGCCCTACTCTCCTACAATGAGCAGTTCTTC. It translates to CASRDAGALLSYNEQFF.

This clone was detected once. The chain carries TRBV10-3 and TRBJ2-7, with 9 bases that match TRBD1. V dropped 3 bases and J dropped 5; count of bases not matched to a gene: 17. The V gene's germline CDR1 is ENHRY and CDR2 SYGVKD. This CDR3 region has 18 residues. CDR3 nucleotide sequence: TGTGCCATCAGTGACCCTCGACCCCCGGGACAGGGAAAGCACGAGCAGTACTTC. This encodes CAISDPRPPGQGKHEQYF.

This chain links TRBV2 with TRBJ1-2; 7 nucleotides agree with TRBD1. CDR3 length: 15 residues. Per the germline V gene, CDR1 is SNHLY and CDR2 is FYNNEI. The V segment lost 5 bases and the J segment 0 bases; nucleotides outside the gene matches: 6. CDR3 region: CASSKDRPSNYGYTF. The CDR3 DNA reads as TGTGCCAGCAGTAAGGACAGGCCTTCTAACTATGGCTACACCTTC.

The chain recombines TRBV4-2 with TRBJ2-1; D possibly corresponds to TRBD2 (6 bases). V lost 0 bases, J lost 2 bases, and 11 bases lay in between. The CDR3 is made up of 16 amino acids. CDR1 and CDR2 (germline): LGHNA, YNFKEQ. The CDR3 bases are TGTGCCAGCAGCCAAGACGAGGCGGGGACCTACAATGAGCAGTTCTTC. This gives the protein CASSQDEAGTYNEQFF.

This clone was seen more than once but under ten times. V is TRBV27 and J is TRBJ2-3; TRBD1 matches at 9 bases. There are 14 residues in the CDR3. V trimming: 9 bases; J trimming: 4 bases; junction bases outside the gene matches: 8. The germline gives CDR1 MNHEY, CDR2 SMNVEV (reference sequence). The CDR3 DNA follows: TGTGCCAGTGGGGACAGGGCGGGCCCAGATACGCAGTATTTT. It encodes CASGDRAGPDTQYF.

J is TRBJ1-1 and V is TRBV13, with a weak D call TRBD1 (6 bases). The V gene's germline CDR1 is PRHDT and CDR2 FYEKMQ (reference sequence). V was shortened by 2 bases and J by 6 bases, with 16 bases between the two germline ends. The CDR3 contains 15 residues. DNA for the CDR3: TGTGCCAGCAGCTTATCTCTACAGGGTCCGGCTGAAGCTTTCTTT. It translates to CASSLSLQGPAEAFF.

This chain links TRBV11-2 with TRBJ2-3, with a tentative D call TRBD2 (5 bases). V was pared by 6 bases and J by 6 bases, with 16 bases between. Germline V gene lookup returns CDR1 SGHAT and CDR2 FQNNGV. CDR3 length: 14 amino acids. The CDR3 loop reads CASSRFGEGDTQYF. CDR3 bases: TGTGCCAGCAGTCGGTTCGGGGAAGGCGATACGCAGTATTTT.

This chain joins TRBV5-4 and TRBJ2-6, with TRBD1 matching over 9 bases. The CDR3 is 16 amino acids. J was trimmed by 3 bases and V by 3 bases; bases with no gene match: 4. Germline V gene sequence: CDR1 SGHNT, CDR2 YYREEE (reference sequence). CDR3 sequence reads: CASSSGQGFGANVLTF. The DNA for the CDR3 is TGTGCCAGCAGCTCCGGACAGGGGTTTGGGGCCAACGTCCTGACTTTC.

This rearrangement joins TRBV7-3 to TRBJ2-5, with a possible D match to TRBD2 (6 bases). V lost 1 base, J lost 2 bases, and 11 bases lay in between. Germline lookup yields CDR1 SGHTA and CDR2 FQGTGA. This CDR3 comprises 15 residues. The CDR3 sequence: CASSLIFGGQETQYF. The CDR3 region has the DNA TGTGCCAGCAGCTTAATATTCGGGGGACAAGAGACCCAGTACTTC.

The V gene is TRBV19, the J gene TRBJ2-1; 8 bases map to TRBD2. Germline trimming cut 9 bases from V and 4 bases from J; bases unmatched to any gene: 11. This CDR3 has 15 amino acids. Germline CDR1 is LNHDA and CDR2 is SQIVND (reference sequence). In DNA, the CDR3 is TGTGCCAGCAGGTCGGGGGGGATTACATACAATGAGCAGTTCTTC. Amino acid sequence: CASRSGGITYNEQFF.

The chain links TRBV24-1 to TRBJ2-1, with unresolved D. V shed 5 bases and J shed 4 bases, with 11 bases lying between them. Germline CDR1 and CDR2: KGHDR and SFDVKD. The CDR3 sequence is 14 residues long. Here the CDR3 reads CATSGAESYNEQFF. Here the CDR3 DNA reads TGTGCCACCAGTGGGGCAGAAAGTTACAATGAGCAGTTCTTC.

This chain's CDR3 is CASSRLSGGENTIYF. The CDR3 DNA follows: TGTGCCAGCAGCCGATTGTCAGGGGGCGAAAACACCATATATTTT. The rearrangement links TRBV27 to TRBJ1-3; 8 nucleotides align to TRBD1. V shed 6 bases, J shed 6 bases, and the junction held 10 bases outside the gene matches. Germline lookup yields CDR1 MNHEY and CDR2 SMNVEV (reference sequence). The CDR3 is made up of 15 amino acids.

The V and J genes are TRBV7-9 and TRBJ2-7; D ambiguous. This CDR3 is 13 amino acids long. Germline loops: CDR1 SEHNR, CDR2 FQNEAQ (reference sequence). With 4 bases removed from V and 6 bases from J, the gap between germline ends came to 13 bases. The CDR3 here is CASSSSLTGEQYF. CDR3 bases: TGTGCCAGCAGCTCCTCTTTAACTGGCGAGCAGTACTTC.

This chain links TRBV4-2 with TRBJ2-7, with a possible D match to TRBD1 (5 bases). The CDR3 is 15 amino acids. The V and J ends lost 0 bases and 0 bases respectively, with 9 bases between them. Germline-derived CDR1 and CDR2 are LGHNA and YNFKEQ. CDR3 region: CASSQEEGVSYEQYF. The CDR3 nucleotides are TGTGCCAGCAGCCAAGAAGAAGGGGTCTCCTACGAGCAGTACTTC.

This clone was observed a handful of times. This chain joins TRBV3-1 (or the pseudogene TRBV3-2) and TRBJ1-6; 9 nucleotides match TRBD1. CDR3 size: 15 residues. Germline trimming cut 6 bases from V and 10 bases from J; bases unmatched to any gene: 10. CDR1 and CDR2 (germline): LGHDT, YNNKEL (reference sequence). The CDR3 coding sequence is TGTGCCAGCAGGTTAATCGGACAGGGGAGGTCACCCCTCCACTTT. Residues: CASRLIGQGRSPLHF.

This chain connects TRBV19 to TRBJ1-4; 8 bases align to TRBD1. Per the germline V gene, CDR1 is LNHDA and CDR2 is SQIVND (reference sequence). V trimming: 3 bases; J trimming: 8 bases; junction bases outside the gene matches: 8. The CDR3 totals 15 residues. CDR3 coding DNA: TGTGCCAGTAGTATTAGGGGGACAGGAGGGGAAAAACTGTTTTTT. Protein: CASSIRGTGGEKLFF.

The rearrangement uses TRBV4-2 and TRBJ2-2; TRBD2 matches at 16 bases. The ends lost 1 base at V and 7 bases at J; junction bases unmatched: 6. The CDR3 has 18 residues. Per germline, CDR1 LGHNA and CDR2 YNFKEQ. The CDR3 spells CASSQAIGTSGGDGELFF. For the CDR3, the DNA is TGTGCCAGCAGCCAAGCGATAGGGACTAGCGGGGGGGACGGGGAGCTGTTTTTT.

This clone was observed a single time. The J gene is TRBJ2-1, the V gene TRBV28, with 7 bases that match TRBD2. Germline loops: CDR1 MDHEN, CDR2 SYDVKM. The CDR3 covers 16 residues. V was clipped by 2 bases and J by 2 bases; unmatched bases: 6. CDR3 sequence reads: CASSLPRLAAYNEQFF. The CDR3 DNA reads TGTGCCAGCAGTTTACCGCGACTAGCTGCCTACAATGAGCAGTTCTTC.

This clone showed up just once. The chain recombines TRBV24-1 with TRBJ2-1, with 8 bases lining up with TRBD1. The CDR3 has 16 amino acids. Trimming took 4 bases from V and 1 from J; bases not matched to a gene: 5. Germline V gene lookup returns CDR1 KGHDR and CDR2 SFDVKD. CDR3 region: CATSDVTGGSYNEQFF. CDR3 DNA: TGTGCCACCAGTGACGTTACAGGGGGGTCCTACAATGAGCAGTTCTTC.

This clone was observed a single time. This chain connects TRBV27 to TRBJ2-1; D perhaps matches TRBD1 (6 bases). CDR1 and CDR2 from the germline V gene are MNHEY and SMNVEV (reference sequence). The CDR3 spans 15 residues. Trimming took 0 bases from V and 5 from J, leaving 11 bases between them. The CDR3 DNA is TGTGCCAGCAGTTTATCCCGGACAGCTAACAATGAGCAGTTCTTC. Translated, it gives CASSLSRTANNEQFF.